Listed below are T cell receptor beta chains from one sample, sequenced in a study of blood T cells in healthy people across ages. TCRdb reprocessed the 5' RACE reads with MiXCR, giving one entry per CDR3 protein. The repertoire holds around 600,000 distinct CDR3 sequences, with roughly 48% as singletons. The sample taken for sequencing was blood. These receptors were obtained from an elderly man in good health. Each CDR3 is given with its conserved first and last residue. D genes are given only for firm matches. Some rows mark clone size as missing; the rest say once, few, many or name a class of expanded clone.

size: -; J: TRBJ2-3; D: -; V: TRBV27; CDR3: CASSSRDPDTQYF; DNA: TGTGCCAGCAGTAGCAGGGACCCAGATACGCAGTATTTT
size: -; J: TRBJ1-1; D: -; V: TRBV7-9; CDR3: CASSSIGVNTEAFF; DNA: TGTGCCAGCAGCTCAATCGGCGTGAACACTGAAGCTTTCTTT
size: -; J: TRBJ1-5; D: -; V: TRBV6-5; CDR3: CASTTAPGKQPQHF; DNA: TGTGCCAGCACTACCGCCCCGGGGAAGCAGCCCCAGCATTTT
size: -; J: TRBJ2-1; D: -; V: TRBV3-1; CDR3: CASSQASLRSYNEQFF; DNA: TGTGCCAGCAGCCAAGCCAGCCTACGCTCCTACAATGAGCAGTTCTTC
size: -; J: TRBJ2-2; D: TRBD1; V: TRBV5-1; CDR3: CASSSRTGITSRTGELFF; DNA: TGCGCCAGCAGCTCTCGGACAGGGATTACCTCCCGCACCGGGGAGCTGTTTTTT
size: -; J: TRBJ2-5; D: -; V: TRBV21-1; CDR3: CASSKRRSGTQYF; DNA: TGTGCCAGCAGCAAAAGGAGGTCAGGGACCCAGTACTTC
size: once; J: TRBJ1-1; D: -; V: TRBV18; CDR3: CASSPGIWEAFF; DNA: TGTGCCAGCTCACCAGGGATTTGGGAAGCTTTCTTT
size: -; J: TRBJ1-5; D: TRBD1; V: TRBV6-1; CDR3: CASSEAGTGGHQPQHF; DNA: TGTGCCAGCAGTGAAGCGGGGACAGGTGGTCATCAGCCCCAGCATTTT
size: few; J: TRBJ1-6; D: -; V: TRBV20-1; CDR3: CSARGGLGSPLHF; DNA: TGCAGTGCTAGAGGAGGGCTCGGTTCACCCCTCCACTTT
size: -; J: TRBJ2-4; D: TRBD1; V: TRBV7-2; CDR3: CASSLEGTEKNIQYF; DNA: TGTGCCAGCAGCTTAGAGGGGACAGAGAAAAACATTCAGTACTTC
size: few; J: TRBJ2-1; D: TRBD2; V: TRBV24-1; CDR3: CATRKREGNNEQFF; DNA: TGTGCCACCAGGAAGAGGGAGGGAAACAATGAGCAGTTCTTC
size: many; J: TRBJ2-7; D: TRBD1; V: TRBV6-6; CDR3: CASSRDGTGALYEQYF; DNA: TGTGCCAGCAGTAGGGACGGGACAGGGGCCCTTTACGAGCAGTACTTC
size: -; J: TRBJ2-1; D: -; V: TRBV21-1; CDR3: CASSPRKGTYNEQFF; DNA: TGTGCCAGCAGCCCCAGGAAGGGTACCTACAATGAGCAGTTCTTC
size: few; J: TRBJ2-1; D: -; V: TRBV6-2/TRBV6-3; CDR3: CASSSGRGGWYEQFF; DNA: TGTGCCAGCAGTTCAGGACGAGGGGGTTGGTATGAGCAGTTCTTC
size: -; J: TRBJ1-1; D: -; V: TRBV3-1; CDR3: CASSQGWNTEAFF; DNA: TGTGCCAGCAGCCAAGGCTGGAACACTGAAGCTTTCTTT
size: -; J: TRBJ2-1; D: TRBD2; V: TRBV20-1; CDR3: CSAVNRGGRATSGEQFF; DNA: TGCAGTGCTGTGAATAGGGGCGGGAGGGCCACCTCTGGTGAGCAGTTCTTC
size: few; J: TRBJ2-3; D: TRBD2; V: TRBV5-1; CDR3: CASTNPQRGNTDTQYF; DNA: TGCGCCAGCACGAACCCCCAGCGGGGCAACACAGATACGCAGTATTTT
size: once; J: TRBJ2-5; D: -; V: TRBV20-1; CDR3: CSARRRETQYF; DNA: TGCAGTGCTAGGCGCAGAGAGACCCAGTACTTC
size: -; J: TRBJ2-1; D: -; V: TRBV20-1; CDR3: CSASSSPEENEQFF; DNA: TGCAGTGCTTCCTCGTCCCCAGAAGAAAATGAGCAGTTCTTC
size: -; J: TRBJ2-7; D: -; V: TRBV5-5; CDR3: CASSLHITGQYF; DNA: TGTGCCAGCAGCTTACACATCACCGGGCAGTACTTC
size: -; J: TRBJ1-3; D: -; V: TRBV6-6; CDR3: CASTRGSSGNTIYF; DNA: TGTGCCAGCACCCGGGGCAGCTCTGGAAACACCATATATTTT
size: -; J: TRBJ2-1; D: -; V: TRBV20-1; CDR3: CSAREGTVANEQFF; DNA: TGCAGTGCTAGAGAGGGAACAGTAGCCAATGAGCAGTTCTTC
size: few; J: TRBJ2-1; D: TRBD2; V: TRBV7-9; CDR3: CASRGAGRDVEQFF; DNA: TGTGCCAGCAGGGGAGCCGGGAGGGACGTTGAGCAGTTCTTC
size: -; J: TRBJ2-5; D: -; V: TRBV15; CDR3: CATSRDSGGLMTQYF; DNA: TGTGCCACCAGCAGAGATTCTGGGGGCCTTATGACCCAGTACTTC